What follows are 21 T cell receptor beta chains derived from one specimen sequenced in a study of cytomegalovirus exposure and HLA in healthy donors. Profiled with immunoSEQ multiplex PCR; TCRdb holds only in-frame clones, not every one. The sample holds approximately 140,000 clones; roughly nine tenths are singletons and the top ten take 2.5% to 3.5%. The sample consisted of PBMCs. The receptors derive from a young man in good health and CMV-seronegative.

In its sample, this clone was seen a few times. The rearrangement uses TRBV6-1 and TRBJ1-4; D is ambiguous. CDR3 length equals 13 residues. V was trimmed by 8 bases and J by 0 bases, leaving 7 bases between them. CDR1 and CDR2 (germline): MNHNS, SASEGT. This chain's CDR3 is CASVSTTNEKLFF. In nucleotides, the CDR3 is TGTGCCAGCGTGAGCACAACTAATGAAAAACTGTTTTTT.

The V gene is TRBV7-9, the J gene TRBJ1-2, with D unclear. CDR3 length: 13 amino acids. V shed 1 base and J shed 6 bases, with 9 bases lying between them. Germline loops: CDR1 SEHNR, CDR2 FQNEAQ (reference sequence). DNA for the CDR3: TGTGCCAGCAGCTTAGTGGGGAGTGATGGCTACACCTTC. Translation gives CASSLVGSDGYTF.

V usage is TRBV5-4 and J usage is TRBJ2-2, with TRBD1 matching 7 bases. Per germline, CDR1 SGHNT and CDR2 YYREEE (reference sequence). Unmatched junction bases numbered 8, after V lost 4 bases and J lost 2 bases. The CDR3 has 16 amino acids. CDR3 loop: CASSPPGTVNTGELFF. The CDR3 region has the DNA TGTGCCAGCAGCCCCCCTGGGACAGTTAACACCGGGGAGCTGTTTTTT.

The sample holds a few counts of this clone. The chain employs TRBV9 and TRBJ2-1; 7 positions agree with TRBD1. The CDR3 covers 23 residues. The V gene end was trimmed by 0 bases and the J gene end by 3 bases; junction bases not matched to a gene: 27. Germline V gene sequence: CDR1 SGDLS, CDR2 YYNGEE. In DNA, the CDR3 is TGTGCCAGCAGCGTAGCCGAGGGGGCGGCCCCGCTTAAACCCTTGTTGTTCTACAATGAGCAGTTCTTC. Its protein product is CASSVAEGAAPLKPLLFYNEQFF. Combining the CDR3 with reference TRBV9 and TRBJ2-1 gives the whole variable domain DSGVTQTPKHLITATGQRVTLRCSPRSGDLSVYWYQQSLDQGLQFLIQYYNGEERAKGNILERFSAQQFPDLHSELNLSSLELGDSALYFCASSVAEGAAPLKPLLFYNEQFFGPGTRLTVL.

As regards this clone: At the DNA level, this CDR3 is encoded by other sequences in the same sample as well. This sequence joins TRBV7-9 and TRBJ1-1; the D is unclear. CDR3 size: 13 residues. Per germline, CDR1 SEHNR and CDR2 FQNEAQ (reference sequence). Trimming stripped 5 bases from V and 1 base from J, with 8 bases between. DNA of the CDR3: TGTGCCAGCAGCCCCAACAGGAACACTGAAGCTTTCTTT. It yields the protein CASSPNRNTEAFF.

V usage is TRBV19 and J usage is TRBJ2-5; the match to TRBD1 covers 8 bases. Trimming took 5 bases from V and 3 from J; bases not matched to a gene: 5. Germline lookup yields CDR1 LNHDA and CDR2 SQIVND (reference sequence). The CDR3 is 14 residues long. CDR3 sequence reads: CASSRGQGKETQYF. CDR3 DNA sequence: TGTGCCAGTAGTCGCGGACAGGGTAAAGAGACCCAGTACTTC.

The chain couples TRBV7-2 to TRBJ2-5, with 7 bases lining up with TRBD1. The CDR3 consists of 13 residues. The germline gives CDR1 SGHTA, CDR2 FQGNSA. V dropped 7 bases and J dropped 2; count of bases not matched to a gene: 4. CDR3: CASTWDRQETQYF. CDR3 DNA: TGTGCCAGCACCTGGGACAGACAAGAGACCCAGTACTTC.

This sequence joins TRBV4-2 and TRBJ2-7; TRBD1 might be the D (5 bases). The CDR3 loop spans 14 amino acids. Between the trimmed V and J ends, which lost 0 bases and 5 bases, there was a span of 11 bases. Germline V gene lookup returns CDR1 LGHNA and CDR2 YNFKEQ. The CDR3 DNA sequence: TGTGCCAGCAGCCAAGATGACAGAAATGACGAGCAGTACTTC. It translates to CASSQDDRNDEQYF.

J is TRBJ2-1 and V is TRBV6-4; the match to TRBD2 covers 12 bases. Germline CDR1 MRHNA, CDR2 SNTAGT. This CDR3 has 15 residues. Trimming took 2 bases from V and 7 from J; bases not matched to a gene: 3. The CDR3 nucleotides are TGTGCCAGCAGTGACGGTCTAGCGGGAGGGAATGAGCAGTTCTTC. It translates to CASSDGLAGGNEQFF.

The V gene is TRBV15, the J gene TRBJ1-1; 9 nucleotides match TRBD1. Trimming took 6 bases from V and 8 from J; bases not matched to a gene: 7. The germline V gene encodes CDR1 LNHNV and CDR2 YYDKDF (reference sequence). The CDR3 has 13 residues. The CDR3 here is CATRGGQGAEAFF. In DNA, the CDR3 is TGTGCCACCAGGGGGGGACAGGGCGCCGAAGCTTTCTTT.

J is TRBJ2-2 and V is TRBV11-2; D perhaps matches TRBD2 (6 bases). The CDR3 contains 13 residues. V lost 4 bases, J lost 6 bases, and 9 bases lay in between. Germline V gene sequence: CDR1 SGHAT, CDR2 FQNNGV. CDR3: CASSSSGAGELFF. CDR3 bases: TGTGCCAGCAGCTCCTCGGGAGCCGGGGAGCTGTTTTTT. Using reference TRBV11-2 and TRBJ2-2 for the parts outside the CDR3, the full variable domain is EAGVAQSPRYKIIEKRQSVAFWCNPISGHATLYWYQQILGQGPKLLIQFQNNGVVDDSQLPKDRFSAERLKGVDSTLKIQPAKLEDSAVYLCASSSSGAGELFFGEGSRLTVL.

The chain links TRBV11-1 to TRBJ2-7; 10 bases fit TRBD1. The ends lost 5 bases at V and 5 bases at J; junction bases unmatched: 9. Germline loops: CDR1 SGHAT, CDR2 FQDESV (reference sequence). CDR3 length: 15 residues. CDR3 residues: CASSPTQGQGDEQYF. The CDR3 nucleotides read TGTGCCAGCAGCCCTACACAAGGACAGGGGGACGAGCAGTACTTC.

This sequence joins TRBV6-5 and TRBJ2-6; D may be TRBD1 (5 bases). Germline V gene data show CDR1 as MNHEY and CDR2 as SVGAGI. This CDR3 contains 15 residues. Trimming shortened V by 6 bases and J by 3 bases, and 12 bases separated the two germline ends. CDR3 in DNA: TGTGCCAGCAGCCTCGACAGACTTGGGGCCAACGTCCTGACTTTC. As protein: CASSLDRLGANVLTF.

The chain carries TRBV7-9 and TRBJ1-1, with 9 nucleotides matching TRBD1. The V gene's germline CDR1 is SEHNR and CDR2 FQNEAQ (reference sequence). This CDR3 comprises 15 residues. Trimming cost V 3 bases and J 3 bases; bases outside gene matches: 5. This CDR3 reads CASSFTRDRDTEAFF. The CDR3 DNA follows: TGTGCCAGCAGCTTCACTCGGGACAGGGACACTGAAGCTTTCTTT.

The chain couples TRBV27 to TRBJ2-1; TRBD2 aligns across 7 bases. Trimming removed 5 bases from V and 6 bases from J; junction bases left unmatched: 4. Germline V gives CDR1 MNHEY, CDR2 SMNVEV (reference sequence). The CDR3 sequence is 13 residues long. The CDR3 loop reads CASSPGGFNEQFF. The CDR3 DNA reads TGTGCCAGCAGTCCCGGGGGGTTCAATGAGCAGTTCTTC.

This chain uses TRBV9 with TRBJ2-1; 10 bases line up with TRBD2. This CDR3 region has 14 residues. V gave up 1 base and J gave up 6 bases; unmatched junction bases: 1. Germline V gene sequence: CDR1 SGDLS, CDR2 YYNGEE. CDR3 amino acids: CASSVSSGSNEQFF. For the CDR3, the DNA is TGTGCCAGCAGCGTATCTAGCGGGAGCAATGAGCAGTTCTTC.

This clone was seen a few times. The V call is TRBV5-1, the J call TRBJ1-2, with D tentatively TRBD1 (6 bases). V was clipped by 4 bases and J by 7 bases, with 14 bases between them. The CDR3 consists of 13 residues. Germline values: CDR1 SGHRS, CDR2 YFSETQ. The CDR3: CASSPEAGAGYTF. As DNA, the CDR3 is TGCGCCAGCAGCCCCGAGGCGGGGGCTGGCTACACCTTC.

J is TRBJ2-7 and V is TRBV19; perhaps TRBD2 as D (6 bases). The length of the CDR3 is 14 residues. CDR1 and CDR2 from the germline V gene are LNHDA and SQIVND (reference sequence). Deletions cut 3 bases from V and 2 bases from J, with 11 bases between. The CDR3 bases are TGTGCCAGTAGTATCGAACTAGCTCCCTACGAGCAGTACTTC. It is translated as CASSIELAPYEQYF.

This clone was picked up one time. The chain combines TRBV6-5 with TRBJ1-5; D is unclear. CDR3 length equals 13 residues. Per the germline V gene, CDR1 is MNHEY and CDR2 is SVGAGI. V lost 2 bases, J lost 5 bases, and 7 bases lay in between. This chain's CDR3 is CASSYERDQPQHF. DNA of the CDR3: TGTGCCAGCAGTTACGAGCGTGATCAGCCCCAGCATTTT.

The chain combines TRBV28 with TRBJ2-2, with TRBD1 as a possible D gene (5 bases). Trimming cost V 5 bases and J 1 base, with 8 bases left between them. The CDR3 has 14 residues. CDR1 and CDR2 (germline): MDHEN, SYDVKM. CDR3 coding DNA: TGTGCCAGCAGTCACACAGGGAACACCGGGGAGCTGTTTTTT. Translation gives CASSHTGNTGELFF.

The chain joins TRBV2 to TRBJ2-2, with a tentative D call TRBD1 (5 bases). CDR3 length equals 17 residues. V was trimmed by 0 bases and J by 1 base, leaving 12 bases between them. Germline lookup yields CDR1 SNHLY and CDR2 FYNNEI. The chain's CDR3 is CASSEALVGQNTGELFF. The CDR3 nucleotides are TGTGCCAGCAGTGAAGCGCTCGTGGGGCAGAACACCGGGGAGCTGTTTTTT.